The 7 T cell receptor beta chains in this list originate from one sample, sequenced in a study of beta chain features in type 1 diabetes. The entirety of the isolated RNA underwent reverse transcription, so expressed TCRB transcripts were sequenced. Sequencing was performed with immunoSEQ multiplex PCR; in TCRdb, only in-frame clones are kept and a portion is missing. The profile shows about half a million clones, 30% of them singletons. The sample consisted of naive CD4+ T cells from blood. The receptor source for this set is a young man in good health.

This clone was seen only a few times. The DNA for the CDR3 is TGCGCCAGCAGCCCCCGGACAGCCAGCTCCTACGAGCAGTACTTC. It translates to CASSPRTASSYEQYF. The chain carries TRBV4-1 and TRBJ2-7, with D maybe TRBD1 (6 bases). This CDR3 region has 15 residues. Trimming removed 4 bases at V and 0 bases at J, with 13 bases between. Germline loops: CDR1 MGHRA, CDR2 YSYEKL.

As for this clone: The same CDR3 is also encoded by other DNA sequences in this sample. The genes are TRBV30 and TRBJ1-1; D remains ambiguous. The V and J ends lost 2 bases and 1 base respectively, with 5 bases between them. Per germline, CDR1 GTSNPN and CDR2 SVGIG (reference sequence). The CDR3 sequence is 12 residues long. Written as DNA, the CDR3 is TGTGCCTGGAGTCCCAGGAACACTGAAGCTTTCTTT. Translated, it gives CAWSPRNTEAFF.

The J gene is TRBJ2-5, the V gene TRBV18; a possible D gene is TRBD2 (5 bases). This CDR3 is 14 amino acids long. Trimming cost V 0 bases and J 3 bases, with 8 bases left between them. Germline V gene data show CDR1 as KGHSH and CDR2 as LQKENI. DNA for the CDR3: TGTGCCAGCTCACCACCGATCGGGAAAGAGACCCAGTACTTC. It codes for CASSPPIGKETQYF.

The rearrangement joins TRBV7-9 to TRBJ2-2; D gene uncertain. This CDR3 contains 13 residues. Germline assignment: CDR1 SEHNR and CDR2 FQNEAQ (reference sequence). Deletions cut 5 bases from V and 3 bases from J, with 7 bases between. The CDR3 loop is CASSVYHTGELFF. CDR3 DNA: TGTGCCAGCAGCGTTTACCACACCGGGGAGCTGTTTTTT.

This chain joins TRBV9 and TRBJ1-1; D is undetermined. The CDR3 has 14 amino acids. CDR1 and CDR2 from the germline V gene are SGDLS and YYNGEE. V shed 7 bases and J shed 1 base, with 14 bases lying between them. The CDR3 nucleotides read TGTGCCAGCGCACCGCGTGGTGGGAACACTGAAGCTTTCTTT. It specifies CASAPRGGNTEAFF. Full variable domain (outside the CDR3, taken from reference TRBV9 and TRBJ1-1): DSGVTQTPKHLITATGQRVTLRCSPRSGDLSVYWYQQSLDQGLQFLIQYYNGEERAKGNILERFSAQQFPDLHSELNLSSLELGDSALYFCASAPRGGNTEAFFGQGTRLTVV.

This clone appeared a few times. The chain employs TRBV6-1 and TRBJ2-3; no definite D call. The CDR3 has 13 residues. Germline loops: CDR1 MNHNS, CDR2 SASEGT. Trimming left V 5 bases short and J 1 base short, with 7 bases between. CDR3 coding DNA: TGTGCCAGCAGTTATCCCGGCACAGATACGCAGTATTTT. Its translation: CASSYPGTDTQYF.

A note on this clone: The sample contains more than one DNA sequence encoding this CDR3. The chain combines TRBV20-1 with TRBJ2-1, with D unresolved. V was trimmed by 2 bases and J by 1 base, leaving 0 bases between them. There are 11 residues in the CDR3. CDR1 and CDR2 (germline): DFQATT, SNEGSKA (reference sequence). CDR3 sequence (DNA): TGCAGTGCTAGATCCTACAATGAGCAGTTCTTC. It translates to CSARSYNEQFF.